This T cell receptor beta chain was documented in a study of identical twins. Everyone who donated was a healthy Caucasian. Study-level results: There was an excess of low generation probability in the out-of-frame alpha sequences that twins shared.

For this clonotype: The antigen remains undetermined.

A universal primer site was added by template switching, and unique molecular identifiers were carried by the cDNA. Each CDR3 protein gets one entry after TCRdb re-called the 5' RACE reads with MiXCR. The data contain 600,000 to 850,000 distinct CDR3 sequences, 15% to 20% of them seen just once; the ten biggest clones take up around 13%. The germline V gene encodes CDR1 SGHDT and CDR2 YYEEEE. With 5 bases removed from V and 6 bases from J, the gap between germline ends came to 11 bases. The CDR3 is 12 residues long. The data also belong to a second study, concerning T cells expressing NK-cell markers. As that study records: Topping the CD3+CD56-NKG2C+ fraction as well were these clonotypes, in several donors.

This TCR was sampled from a woman between 18 and 30 years old in good health. The sample taken for sequencing was PBMCs. The rearrangement links TRBV5-6 to TRBJ1-2; weak D call: TRBD1 (6 bases). The CDR3 here is CASSTGSHGYTF. The DNA of the CDR3 is TGTGCCAGCAGTACAGGGTCCCATGGCTACACCTTC.